This T cell receptor beta chain was documented in a study of T-cell memory formation after mild COVID-19. Study-level information: Most TCR clusters belonged to a single donor.

This clonotype occurred a few times. The antigen is unknown. This CDR3 spans 15 amino acids. The germline V gene encodes CDR1 SGHRS and CDR2 YFSETQ. V gave up 2 bases and J gave up 8 bases, with 17 bases separating them. 5'RACE primed from the constant segment yielded TCR alpha and TCR beta cDNA libraries bearing sample barcodes and UMIs. TCRdb called the 5' RACE reads again in MiXCR, with one record for every CDR3 protein. The sample includes about 190,000 distinct CDR3 sequences, 25% to 35% seen only once; the top ten take more than 9.5%. Study-level results: Clones contracting day 15 to 85 were balanced CD4/CD8; later expanders leaned CD4+. The pre-infection memory compartment contained some responding clones, suggesting cross-reactive memory joined.

The origin of this receptor is an adult woman who had mild COVID-19 (a few samples of this study predate the infection). Cell type and time point are not known. The chain recombines TRBV5-1 with TRBJ2-1; D is perhaps TRBD2 (5 bases). The sample was PBMCs or a T cell subset sorted from them (not recorded which). This chain's CDR3 is CASSLLSGGLDEQFF. Written as DNA, the CDR3 is TGCGCCAGCAGCTTATTAAGCGGAGGTCTGGATGAGCAGTTCTTC.